This T cell receptor (beta chain) was profiled in a study of shared clonotypes between healthy human individuals. V was trimmed by 3 bases and J by 3 bases, leaving 0 bases between them. The CDR3 runs to 10 residues. From germline, CDR1 is SGHAT and CDR2 FQNNGV. Replicate PCRs run on unsorted PBMC used around 0.3 ug DNA, which was 31,000 or so T cell genomes. The assay was immunoSEQ multiplex PCR, and TCRdb's table has in-frame clones only and misses some. Of 400,000 to 500,000 clones listed, around 80% are singletons. Concerning this clone itself: The antigen remains unidentified.

Regarding the study as a whole: Measured sharing among donors was expected to vary with sequencing depth. Blood alone was sampled, and tissue repertoires likely differ.

The rearrangement joins TRBV11-2 to TRBJ2-7, with D unclear. The source of this sequence is a woman aged 40 to 50 in good health. Some clones in this sample may be carry-over from other donors' samples. Sequencing was done on a sample of PBMCs. The DNA for the CDR3 is TGTGCCAGCAGCTTCTACGAGCAGTACTTC. Amino acids: CASSFYEQYF.